These 5 T cell receptor beta chains share one sample of origin, sequenced in a study of blood T cell repertoires in COVID-19. The table came from immunoSEQ multiplex PCR; TCRdb's copy has only in-frame clones and leaves some out. The profile shows some 200,000 clones, around 85% of them singletons. Sequenced: PBMCs or T cells enriched from blood (not recorded which). All receptors derive from a woman aged 45-59 years in a cohort exposed to, infected with or recovered from COVID-19 (not recorded which).

The rearrangement joins TRBV24-1 to TRBJ2-1, with 8 bases that match TRBD2. In germline, CDR1 is KGHDR, CDR2 SFDVKD. Trimming removed 7 bases from V and 6 bases from J; junction bases left unmatched: 10. This CDR3 region has 15 residues. The CDR3 loop is CATSLGGASRNEQFF. The CDR3 DNA follows: TGTGCCACCAGCCTCGGGGGGGCATCTCGCAATGAGCAGTTCTTC.

This clone was recorded a few times. The chain uses TRBV7-8 and TRBJ1-2; 10 bases are a match to TRBD1. The junction had 6 bases not matched to a gene; V was cut back by 2 bases and J by 6 bases. Per germline, CDR1 SGHVS and CDR2 FQNEAQ. The CDR3 sequence is 15 residues long. The CDR3 region has the DNA TGTGCCAGCAGCTTAAGACAGGGGGCACGGGATGGCTACACCTTC. It translates to CASSLRQGARDGYTF.

This rearrangement joins TRBV7-9 to TRBJ2-7; no reliable D call. CDR3 length: 14 residues. The V end was cut by 4 bases, the J end by 13 bases, with 23 bases between. CDR1 is SEHNR and CDR2 is FQNEAQ in the germline V gene (reference sequence). The chain's CDR3 is CASSSDTIPPRLYF. The CDR3 DNA is TGTGCCAGCAGCTCCGACACAATACCCCCAAGGCTATACTTC.

V and J are TRBV15 and TRBJ2-3, with 12 nucleotides matching TRBD2. V shed 4 bases and J 5 bases; nucleotides not matched to a gene: 1. CDR1 LNHNV and CDR2 YYDKDF come from the germline V gene (reference sequence). The CDR3 is made up of 14 amino acids. In DNA, the CDR3 is TGTGCCACCAGCAAGGGACTAGCGGGAGATACGCAGTATTTT. This encodes CATSKGLAGDTQYF.

The sample holds a few counts of this clone. The chain couples TRBV4-3 to TRBJ1-2; D is perhaps TRBD1 (6 bases). The ends were cut back, 0 bases at V and 6 bases at J, with 14 bases in the middle. The germline V gene encodes CDR1 LGHNA and CDR2 YSLEER. The CDR3 runs to 15 residues. The CDR3 DNA is TGCGCCAGCAGCCAAGATTGGGACATTCGCAATGGCTACACCTTC. Its translation: CASSQDWDIRNGYTF.